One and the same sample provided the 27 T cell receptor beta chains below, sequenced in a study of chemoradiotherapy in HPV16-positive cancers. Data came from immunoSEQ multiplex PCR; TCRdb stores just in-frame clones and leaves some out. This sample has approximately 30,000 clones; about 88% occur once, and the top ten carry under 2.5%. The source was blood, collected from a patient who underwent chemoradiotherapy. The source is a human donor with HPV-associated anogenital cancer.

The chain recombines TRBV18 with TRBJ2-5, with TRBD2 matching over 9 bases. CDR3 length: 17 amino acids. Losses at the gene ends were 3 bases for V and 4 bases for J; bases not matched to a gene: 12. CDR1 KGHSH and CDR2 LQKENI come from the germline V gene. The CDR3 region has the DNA TGTGCCAGCTCACCCGGTAGCGGGGGCGAGGGGCGAGAGACCCAGTACTTC. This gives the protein CASSPGSGGEGRETQYF.

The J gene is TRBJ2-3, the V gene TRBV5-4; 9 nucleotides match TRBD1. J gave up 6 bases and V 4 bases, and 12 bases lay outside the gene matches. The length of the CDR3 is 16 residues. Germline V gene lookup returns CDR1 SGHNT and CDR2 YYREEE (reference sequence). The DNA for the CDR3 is TGTGCCAGCAGCCTAGAATGGGACAGGGAGTCGGATACGCAGTATTTT. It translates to CASSLEWDRESDTQYF.

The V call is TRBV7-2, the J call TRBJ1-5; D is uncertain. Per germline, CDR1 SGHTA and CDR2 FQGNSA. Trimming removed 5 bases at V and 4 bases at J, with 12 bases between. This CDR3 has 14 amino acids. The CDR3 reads CASSPPFQNQPQHF. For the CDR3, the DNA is TGTGCCAGCAGCCCCCCCTTTCAGAATCAGCCCCAGCATTTT. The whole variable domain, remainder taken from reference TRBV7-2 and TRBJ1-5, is GAGVSQSPSNKVTEKGKDVELRCDPISGHTALYWYRQSLGQGLEFLIYFQGNSAPDKSGLPSDRFSAERTGGSVSTLTIQRTQQEDSAVYLCASSPPFQNQPQHFGDGTRLSIL.

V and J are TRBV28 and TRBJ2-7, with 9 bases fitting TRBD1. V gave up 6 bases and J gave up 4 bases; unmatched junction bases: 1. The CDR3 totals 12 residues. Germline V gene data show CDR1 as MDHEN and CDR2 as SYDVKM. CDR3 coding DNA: TGTGCCAGCAGGACAGGGGGATACGAGCAGTACTTC. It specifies CASRTGGYEQYF.

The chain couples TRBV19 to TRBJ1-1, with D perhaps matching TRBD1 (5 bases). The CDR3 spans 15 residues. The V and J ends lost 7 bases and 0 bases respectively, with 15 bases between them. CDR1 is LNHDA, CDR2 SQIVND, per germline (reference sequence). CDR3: CASTRQIFMNTEAFF. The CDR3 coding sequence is TGTGCCAGTACCCGACAGATCTTCATGAACACTGAAGCTTTCTTT.

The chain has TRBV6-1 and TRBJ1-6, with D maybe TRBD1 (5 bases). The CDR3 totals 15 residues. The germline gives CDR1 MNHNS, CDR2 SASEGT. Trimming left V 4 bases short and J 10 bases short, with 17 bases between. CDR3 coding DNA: TGTGCCAGCAGTGCCATTTTAAGGGGCGGCTCACCCCTCCACTTT. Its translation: CASSAILRGGSPLHF.

In DNA form, the CDR3 reads TGTGCCTCGATAGGAACAGACGCGAACACCGGGGAGCTGTTTTTT. The encoded protein is CASIGTDANTGELFF. The V gene is TRBV10-3, the J gene TRBJ2-2; D gene unclear. Germline V lookup: CDR1 ENHRY, CDR2 SYGVKD. Trimming took 11 bases from V and 0 from J, leaving 16 bases between them. The CDR3 totals 15 residues.

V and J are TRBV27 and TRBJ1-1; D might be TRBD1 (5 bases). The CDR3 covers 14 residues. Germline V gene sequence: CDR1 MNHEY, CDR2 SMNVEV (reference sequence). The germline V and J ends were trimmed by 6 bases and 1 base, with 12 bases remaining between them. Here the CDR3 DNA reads TGTGCCAGCAGGAATACAGGAACGAACACTGAAGCTTTCTTT. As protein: CASRNTGTNTEAFF.

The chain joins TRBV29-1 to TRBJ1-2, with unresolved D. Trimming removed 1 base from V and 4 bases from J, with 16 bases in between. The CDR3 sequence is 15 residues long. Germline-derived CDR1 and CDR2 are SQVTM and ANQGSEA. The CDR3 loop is CSVEGMGGDLYGYTF. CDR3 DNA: TGCAGCGTTGAAGGGATGGGCGGCGACCTCTATGGCTACACCTTC.

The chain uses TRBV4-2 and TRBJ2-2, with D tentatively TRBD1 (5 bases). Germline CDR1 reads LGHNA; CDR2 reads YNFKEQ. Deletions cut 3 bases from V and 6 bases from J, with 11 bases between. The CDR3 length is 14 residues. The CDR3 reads CASSHPGLSGELFF. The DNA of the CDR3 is TGTGCCAGCAGCCATCCAGGGTTGTCCGGGGAGCTGTTTTTT.

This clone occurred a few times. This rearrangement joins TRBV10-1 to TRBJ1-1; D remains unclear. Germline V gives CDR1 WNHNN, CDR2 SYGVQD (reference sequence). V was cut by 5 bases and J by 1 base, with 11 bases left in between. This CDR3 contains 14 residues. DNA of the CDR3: TGCGCCAGCAGTAAGGGCCTCGGGAACACTGAAGCTTTCTTT. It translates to CASSKGLGNTEAFF.

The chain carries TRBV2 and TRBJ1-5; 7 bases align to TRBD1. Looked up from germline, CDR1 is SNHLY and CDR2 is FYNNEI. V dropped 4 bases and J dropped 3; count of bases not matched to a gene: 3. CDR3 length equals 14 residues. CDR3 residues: CASSAQGFNQPQHF. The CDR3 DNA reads TGTGCCAGCAGTGCACAGGGGTTCAATCAGCCCCAGCATTTT. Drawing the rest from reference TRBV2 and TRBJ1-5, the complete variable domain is EPEVTQTPSHQVTQMGQEVILRCVPISNHLYFYWYRQILGQKVEFLVSFYNNEISEKSEIFDDQFSVERPDGSNFTLKIRSTKLEDSAMYFCASSAQGFNQPQHFGDGTRLSIL.

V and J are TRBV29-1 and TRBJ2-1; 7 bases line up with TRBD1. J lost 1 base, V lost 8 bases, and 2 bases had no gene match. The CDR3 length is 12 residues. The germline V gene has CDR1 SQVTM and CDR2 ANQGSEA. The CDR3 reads CSSGQSYNEQFF. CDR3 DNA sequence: TGCAGCTCGGGACAGTCCTACAATGAGCAGTTCTTC.

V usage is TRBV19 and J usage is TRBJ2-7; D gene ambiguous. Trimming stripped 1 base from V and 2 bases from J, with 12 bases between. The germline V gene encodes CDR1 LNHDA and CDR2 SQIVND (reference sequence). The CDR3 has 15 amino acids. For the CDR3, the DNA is TGTGCCAGTAGTATAGCGAAGGGCAGCCCCTACGAGCAGTACTTC. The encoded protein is CASSIAKGSPYEQYF.

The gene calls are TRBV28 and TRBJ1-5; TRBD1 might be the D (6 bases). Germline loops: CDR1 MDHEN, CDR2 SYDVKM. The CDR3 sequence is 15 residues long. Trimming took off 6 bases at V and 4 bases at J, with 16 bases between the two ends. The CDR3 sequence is CASSSQGTSNQPQHF. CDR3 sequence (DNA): TGTGCCAGCAGCTCGCAGGGGACTTCAAATCAGCCCCAGCATTTT.

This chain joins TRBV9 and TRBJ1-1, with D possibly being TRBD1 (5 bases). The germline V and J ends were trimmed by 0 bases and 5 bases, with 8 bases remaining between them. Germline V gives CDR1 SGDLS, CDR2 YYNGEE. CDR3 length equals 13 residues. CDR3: CASSVEGKTEAFF. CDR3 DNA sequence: TGTGCCAGCAGCGTAGAGGGGAAAACTGAAGCTTTCTTT.

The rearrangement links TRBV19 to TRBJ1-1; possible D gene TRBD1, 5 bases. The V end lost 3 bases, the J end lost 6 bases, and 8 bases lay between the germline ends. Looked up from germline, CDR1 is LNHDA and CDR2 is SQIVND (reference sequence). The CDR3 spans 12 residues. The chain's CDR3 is CASSMGVAEAFF. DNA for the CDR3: TGTGCCAGTAGTATGGGGGTAGCTGAAGCTTTCTTT. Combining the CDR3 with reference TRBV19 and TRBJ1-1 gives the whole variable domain DGGITQSPKYLFRKEGQNVTLSCEQNLNHDAMYWYRQDPGQGLRLIYYSQIVNDFQKGDIAEGYSVSREKKESFPLTVTSAQKNPTAFYLCASSMGVAEAFFGQGTRLTVV.

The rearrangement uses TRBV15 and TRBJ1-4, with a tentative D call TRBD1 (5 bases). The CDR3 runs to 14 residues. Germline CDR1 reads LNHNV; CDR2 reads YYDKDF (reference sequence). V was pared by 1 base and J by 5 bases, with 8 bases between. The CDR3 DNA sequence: TGTGCCACCAGCAGAGGACAGATGAATGAAAAACTGTTTTTT. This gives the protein CATSRGQMNEKLFF.

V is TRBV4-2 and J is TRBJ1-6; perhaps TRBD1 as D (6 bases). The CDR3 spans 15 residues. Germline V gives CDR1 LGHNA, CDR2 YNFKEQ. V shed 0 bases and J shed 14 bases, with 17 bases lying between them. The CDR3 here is CASSQDRGAQFTLHF. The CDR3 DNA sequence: TGTGCCAGCAGCCAAGATCGGGGGGCCCAATTCACCCTCCACTTT.

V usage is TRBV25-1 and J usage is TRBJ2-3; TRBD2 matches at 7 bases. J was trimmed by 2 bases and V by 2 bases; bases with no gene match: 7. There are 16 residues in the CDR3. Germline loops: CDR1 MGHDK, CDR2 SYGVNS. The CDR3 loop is CASSEGGGPTTDTQYF. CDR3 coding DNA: TGTGCCAGCAGTGAAGGGGGGGGTCCAACCACAGATACGCAGTATTTT.

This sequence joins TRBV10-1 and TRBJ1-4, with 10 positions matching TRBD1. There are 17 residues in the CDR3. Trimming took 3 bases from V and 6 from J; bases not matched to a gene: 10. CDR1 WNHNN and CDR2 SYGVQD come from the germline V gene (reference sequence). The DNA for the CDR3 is TGCGCCAGCAGTGACCGTATGACAGGGGGCGACGATGAAAAACTGTTTTTT. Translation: CASSDRMTGGDDEKLFF.

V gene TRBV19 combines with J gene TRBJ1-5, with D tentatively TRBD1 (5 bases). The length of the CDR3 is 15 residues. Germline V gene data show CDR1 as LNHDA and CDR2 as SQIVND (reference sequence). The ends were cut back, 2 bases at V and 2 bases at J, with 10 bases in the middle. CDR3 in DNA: TGTGCCAGTAGTATATTCCAGGGTGGCAATCAGCCCCAGCATTTT. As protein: CASSIFQGGNQPQHF.

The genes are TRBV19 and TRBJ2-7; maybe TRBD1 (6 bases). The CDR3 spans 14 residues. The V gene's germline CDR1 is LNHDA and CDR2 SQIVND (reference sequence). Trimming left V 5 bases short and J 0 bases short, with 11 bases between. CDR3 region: CASSATGPSYEQYF. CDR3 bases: TGTGCCAGTAGTGCCACAGGGCCCTCCTACGAGCAGTACTTC.

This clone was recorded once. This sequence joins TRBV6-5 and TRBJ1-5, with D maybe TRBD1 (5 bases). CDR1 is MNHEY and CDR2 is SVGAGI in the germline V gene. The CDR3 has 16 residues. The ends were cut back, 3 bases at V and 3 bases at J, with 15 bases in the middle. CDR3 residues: CASSYFAPRDNQPQHF. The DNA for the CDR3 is TGTGCCAGCAGTTATTTTGCTCCCAGGGACAATCAGCCCCAGCATTTT.

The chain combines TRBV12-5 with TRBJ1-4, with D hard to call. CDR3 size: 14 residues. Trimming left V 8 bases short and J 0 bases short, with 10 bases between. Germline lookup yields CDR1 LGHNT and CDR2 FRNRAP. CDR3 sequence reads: CASSPSATNEKLFF. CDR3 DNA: TGTGCTAGTTCCCCCTCTGCAACTAATGAAAAACTGTTTTTT.

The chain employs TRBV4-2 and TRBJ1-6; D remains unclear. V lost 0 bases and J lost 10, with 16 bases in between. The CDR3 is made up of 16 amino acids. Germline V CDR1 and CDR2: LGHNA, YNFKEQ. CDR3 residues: CASSQDSANARSPLHF. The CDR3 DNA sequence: TGTGCCAGCAGCCAAGATTCGGCAAACGCCCGGTCACCCCTCCACTTT.

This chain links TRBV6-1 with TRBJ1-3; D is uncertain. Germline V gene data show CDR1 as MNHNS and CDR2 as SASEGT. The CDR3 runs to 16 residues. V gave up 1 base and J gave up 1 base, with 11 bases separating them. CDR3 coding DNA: TGTGCCAGCAGTGAAGGACACCTTGGGTCTGGAAACACCATATATTTT. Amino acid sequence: CASSEGHLGSGNTIYF.